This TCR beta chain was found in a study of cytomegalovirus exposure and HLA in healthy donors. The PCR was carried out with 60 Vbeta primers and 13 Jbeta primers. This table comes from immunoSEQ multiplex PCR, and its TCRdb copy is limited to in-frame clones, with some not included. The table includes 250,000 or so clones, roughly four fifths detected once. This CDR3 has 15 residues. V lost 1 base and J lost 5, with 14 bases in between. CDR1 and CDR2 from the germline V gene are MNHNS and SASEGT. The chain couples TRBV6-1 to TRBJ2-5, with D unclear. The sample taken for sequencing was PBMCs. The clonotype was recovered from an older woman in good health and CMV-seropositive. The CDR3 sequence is CASSEGVRLGETQYF. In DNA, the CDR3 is TGTGCCAGCAGTGAAGGAGTCAGGCTGGGTGAGACCCAGTACTTC.